Below, 32 T cell receptor beta chains from the same sample are listed, as sequenced in a study of blood T cell repertoires in COVID-19. Assay: immunoSEQ multiplex PCR; the TCRdb copy retains only in-frame clones and omits some. The sample lists hundreds of thousands of clones, approximately 92% occurring once. The sample taken for sequencing was PBMCs or T cells enriched from blood (not recorded which). All receptors come from a man aged 25 to 40 who had recovered from COVID-19.

The rearrangement uses TRBV13 and TRBJ2-1, with 7 bases fitting TRBD2. The CDR3 sequence is 14 residues long. V lost 10 bases, J lost 7 bases, and 13 bases stayed unmatched. Germline V gives CDR1 PRHDT, CDR2 FYEKMQ (reference sequence). DNA of the CDR3: TGTGCCACCCAGGTAGGTGAAGCGGGAAATGAGCAGTTCTTC. It codes for CATQVGEAGNEQFF.

This chain uses TRBV7-2 with TRBJ2-6; D may be TRBD2 (6 bases). Germline values: CDR1 SGHTA, CDR2 FQGNSA. The CDR3 consists of 15 residues. V dropped 5 bases and J dropped 2 bases, with 10 bases sitting between them. As DNA, the CDR3 is TGTGCCAGCAGCCTGCCGGGGGCTGGGGCCAACGTCCTGACTTTC. Residues: CASSLPGAGANVLTF.

The genes are TRBV7-2 and TRBJ2-3; 9 nucleotides align to TRBD2. Germline V gives CDR1 SGHTA, CDR2 FQGNSA. CDR3 length: 13 amino acids. J lost 7 bases, V lost 5 bases, and 4 bases had no gene match. The CDR3 spells CASSPLAGHTQYF. Written as DNA, the CDR3 is TGTGCCAGCAGCCCACTAGCGGGTCATACGCAGTATTTT.

This clone was detected once. The V gene is TRBV7-8, the J gene TRBJ2-1; D possibly corresponds to TRBD2 (6 bases). Per the germline V gene, CDR1 is SGHVS and CDR2 is FQNEAQ. The ends were cut back, 2 bases at V and 4 bases at J, with 15 bases in the middle. The CDR3 runs to 16 residues. Here the CDR3 reads CASSLRDSYQYNEQFF. The CDR3, as DNA: TGTGCCAGCAGCTTAAGGGACTCATATCAGTACAATGAGCAGTTCTTC.

This clone was counted a few times. The V and J genes are TRBV7-9 and TRBJ1-6; tentatively, D is TRBD1 (5 bases). CDR3 length: 16 residues. CDR1 is SEHNR and CDR2 is FQNEAQ in the germline V gene (reference sequence). V shed 5 bases and J shed 7 bases, with 18 bases lying between them. CDR3 residues: CASSLSGGTSNSPLHF. CDR3 sequence (DNA): TGTGCCAGCAGCCTATCGGGGGGTACTTCGAATTCACCCCTCCACTTT. The entire variable domain, with the rest obtained from reference TRBV7-9 and TRBJ1-6, is as follows: DTGVSQNPRHKITKRGQNVTFRCDPISEHNRLYWYRQTLGQGPEFLTYFQNEAQLEKSRLLSDRFSAERPKGSFSTLEIQRTEQGDSAMYLCASSLSGGTSNSPLHFGNGTRLTVT.

The chain couples TRBV18 to TRBJ2-7; no firm D call. V gave up 3 bases and J gave up 0 bases, with 9 bases separating them. Germline assignment: CDR1 KGHSH and CDR2 LQKENI. The length of the CDR3 is 14 residues. The chain's CDR3 is CASSPSLASYEQYF. The CDR3 coding sequence is TGTGCCAGCTCACCGTCGTTAGCCTCCTACGAGCAGTACTTC.

V is TRBV19 and J is TRBJ2-7; tentatively, D is TRBD2 (6 bases). This CDR3 region has 12 residues. In germline, CDR1 is LNHDA, CDR2 SQIVND (reference sequence). The V gene lost 6 bases and the J gene lost 3 bases, with 9 bases spanning the gap. The CDR3 bases are TGTGCCAGTAGCGATAGCGGCTACGAGCAGTACTTC. It is translated as CASSDSGYEQYF.

As DNA, the CDR3 is TGCGCCAGCAGCCAGGACAGGGGGAGCTACGAGCAGTACTTC. Its translation is CASSQDRGSYEQYF. The chain recombines TRBV5-1 with TRBJ2-7, with 10 positions matching TRBD1. The J segment lost 3 bases and the V segment lost 4 bases, leaving 4 bases of the junction unmatched. The CDR3 length is 14 residues. The V gene's germline CDR1 is SGHRS and CDR2 YFSETQ.

This chain links TRBV24-1 with TRBJ1-5, with TRBD1 identical over 10 bases. The CDR3 loop spans 17 amino acids. Germline V lookup: CDR1 KGHDR, CDR2 SFDVKD. The junction had 8 bases not matched to a gene; V was cut back by 6 bases and J by 1 base. The CDR3 nucleotides are TGTGCCACCAGTCCCGGGACAGGGGTGACAAGCAATCAGCCCCAGCATTTT. Translated: CATSPGTGVTSNQPQHF.

The CDR3 DNA sequence: TGTGCCAGCAAGACGACAAGTCGGGGAGCGGGTACCGGGGAGCTGTTTTTT. Its protein product is CASKTTSRGAGTGELFF. The V call is TRBV7-9, the J call TRBJ2-2; D perhaps matches TRBD2 (6 bases). Germline loops: CDR1 SEHNR, CDR2 FQNEAQ (reference sequence). V was cut by 7 bases and J by 5 bases, with 23 bases left in between. The CDR3 contains 17 residues. Full variable domain (missing parts from reference TRBV7-9 and TRBJ2-2): DTGVSQNPRHKITKRGQNVTFRCDPISEHNRLYWYRQTLGQGPEFLTYFQNEAQLEKSRLLSDRFSAERPKGSFSTLEIQRTEQGDSAMYLCASKTTSRGAGTGELFFGEGSRLTVL.

The chain couples TRBV7-2 to TRBJ2-1; 13 positions match TRBD2. The CDR3 length is 15 residues. Trimming cost V 4 bases and J 7 bases; bases outside gene matches: 4. Germline values: CDR1 SGHTA, CDR2 FQGNSA. Written as DNA, the CDR3 is TGTGCCAGCAGCTCACTAGCGGGAGGGTGGAATGAGCAGTTCTTC. Protein: CASSSLAGGWNEQFF.

In its sample, this clone was seen a few times. The chain combines TRBV7-3 with TRBJ1-1, with TRBD1 matching 8 bases. CDR1 and CDR2 (germline): SGHTA, FQGTGA. With 5 bases clipped from V and 2 bases from J, the junction kept 4 bases outside the gene matches. This CDR3 region has 14 residues. The CDR3 DNA reads TGTGCCAGCAGCCTGGACAGGGTTAACACTGAAGCTTTCTTT. Protein sequence: CASSLDRVNTEAFF.

This chain links TRBV19 with TRBJ1-5, with a possible D match to TRBD1 (5 bases). V was trimmed by 6 bases and J by 7 bases, leaving 19 bases between them. Germline CDR1 LNHDA, CDR2 SQIVND (reference sequence). This CDR3 contains 15 residues. As DNA, the CDR3 is TGTGCCAGTAGGGCGGAATGGGGGGTCAGGCAGCCCCAGCATTTT. Amino acids: CASRAEWGVRQPQHF.

This chain uses TRBV19 with TRBJ1-5, with TRBD1 matching over 7 bases. The ends lost 8 bases at V and 0 bases at J; junction bases unmatched: 4. The CDR3 runs 14 residues. Germline lookup yields CDR1 LNHDA and CDR2 SQIVND (reference sequence). The CDR3 DNA sequence: TGTGCCAGTGGGGACAGAGATAGCAATCAGCCCCAGCATTTT. This gives the protein CASGDRDSNQPQHF.

The chain joins TRBV27 to TRBJ2-5; 7 bases align to TRBD2. The CDR3 sequence is 15 residues long. Germline CDR1 reads MNHEY; CDR2 reads SMNVEV (reference sequence). V was pared by 4 bases and J by 1 base, with 6 bases of the junction left unmatched. The CDR3 DNA sequence: TGTGCCAGCAGTTCCATCAGCGGGACCCAAGAGACCCAGTACTTC. Encoded protein: CASSSISGTQETQYF.

The CDR3 protein is CASSFYTAFSNTGELFF. The CDR3 region has the DNA TGTGCCAGCAGTTTTTATACAGCATTTTCGAACACCGGGGAGCTGTTTTTT. The chain uses TRBV28 and TRBJ2-2, with no clear D. The V gene's germline CDR1 is MDHEN and CDR2 SYDVKM. The V end lost 3 bases, the J end lost 0 bases, and 14 bases lay between the germline ends. The length of the CDR3 is 17 residues.

The V call is TRBV30, the J call TRBJ1-4; unclear D gene. V dropped 1 base and J dropped 10 bases, with 13 bases sitting between them. This CDR3 is built from 13 residues. In germline, CDR1 is GTSNPN, CDR2 SVGIG (reference sequence). In DNA form, the CDR3 reads TGTGCCTGGAGTGACGCCCCCCGGGGAAAACTGTTTTTT. Its translation: CAWSDAPRGKLFF.

The chain carries TRBV1 and TRBJ2-1; TRBD1, the D gene given by the table, was not confirmed from the DNA. TRBV1 corresponds to a pseudogene. The CDR3 loop spans 15 amino acids. CDR3 sequence reads: CTSSQVGSTWNEQFF. The CDR3 bases are TGCACCAGCAGCCAAGTGGGCTCAACGTGGAATGAGCAGTTCTTC.

This clone came up once. The chain links TRBV29-1 to TRBJ1-1; the match to TRBD1 covers 10 bases. CDR3 length: 12 residues. Trimming took 7 bases from V and 10 from J; bases not matched to a gene: 9. In germline, CDR1 is SQVTM, CDR2 ANQGSEA. The CDR3 bases are TGCAGCGGTACTAGACAGGGGGCGGGAGCTTTCTTT. Translating it yields CSGTRQGAGAFF. The whole variable domain, remainder taken from reference TRBV29-1 and TRBJ1-1, is SAVISQKPSRDICQRGTSLTIQCQVDSQVTMMFWYRQQPGQSLTLIATANQGSEATYESGFVIDKFPISRPNLTFSTLTVSNMSPEDSSIYLCSGTRQGAGAFFGQGTRLTVV.

This sequence joins TRBV7-2 and TRBJ2-7; 9 nucleotides line up with TRBD1. CDR3 length: 15 residues. Looked up from germline, CDR1 is SGHTA and CDR2 is FQGNSA. The V gene end was trimmed by 1 base and the J gene end by 5 bases; junction bases not matched to a gene: 6. The CDR3 sequence: CASSLVGQGNNEQYF. The DNA of the CDR3 is TGTGCCAGCAGCTTAGTTGGACAGGGGAACAACGAGCAGTACTTC.

The chain uses TRBV7-9 and TRBJ2-7; TRBD2 aligns across 8 bases. Germline values: CDR1 SEHNR, CDR2 FQNEAQ (reference sequence). J lost 0 bases, V lost 4 bases, and 11 bases had no gene match. There are 17 residues in the CDR3. The CDR3 nucleotides read TGTGCCAGCAGCTCCCAGAAAGCGGGAGCGCACTCCTACGAGCAGTACTTC. Translated: CASSSQKAGAHSYEQYF.

The V and J genes are TRBV19 and TRBJ1-2; maybe TRBD1 (5 bases). Between the trimmed V and J ends, which lost 1 base and 7 bases, there was a span of 13 bases. Germline values: CDR1 LNHDA, CDR2 SQIVND (reference sequence). CDR3 length: 14 residues. CDR3 in amino acids: CASSIGRDGGGYTF. CDR3 in DNA: TGTGCCAGTAGTATAGGCAGGGATGGCGGTGGCTACACCTTC. Together with reference TRBV19 and TRBJ1-2, the CDR3 gives the full variable domain: DGGITQSPKYLFRKEGQNVTLSCEQNLNHDAMYWYRQDPGQGLRLIYYSQIVNDFQKGDIAEGYSVSREKKESFPLTVTSAQKNPTAFYLCASSIGRDGGGYTFGSGTRLTVV.

The chain employs TRBV7-6 and TRBJ2-2; the D gene is possibly TRBD2 (6 bases). This CDR3 has 14 residues. The V and J ends lost 6 bases and 5 bases respectively, with 13 bases between them. Germline V gives CDR1 SGHVS, CDR2 FNYEAQ. CDR3 in DNA: TGTGCCAGCAGGGATCCCCGGGGGACCGGGGAGCTGTTTTTT. This sequence encodes CASRDPRGTGELFF.

Worth noting for this clone: The junction differs from germline at one of its ends, possibly a read error. The gene calls are TRBV4-2 and TRBJ1-4; no definite D call. The CDR3 contains 14 residues. The germline V gene has CDR1 LGHNA and CDR2 YNFKEQ. The CDR3 region is CASSQGVGVSHPRF. CDR3 nucleotide sequence: TGTGCCAGCAGCCAAGGTGTTGGTGTGTCCCACCCTCGGTTT.

The chain has TRBV7-7 and TRBJ2-7, with 8 bases that match TRBD1. The CDR3 contains 15 residues. J gave up 2 bases and V 5 bases, and 8 bases lay outside the gene matches. The V gene's germline CDR1 is SSHAT and CDR2 FNYEAQ (reference sequence). In DNA form, the CDR3 reads TGTGCCAGCAGCCCCGGGACAGGCAAAACCTACGAGCAGTACTTC. This gives the protein CASSPGTGKTYEQYF.

This clone was counted between two and nine times. V usage is TRBV28 and J usage is TRBJ1-1; 8 positions agree with TRBD1. V lost 5 bases and J lost 4; bases outside the gene matches: 6. Germline V gene data show CDR1 as MDHEN and CDR2 as SYDVKM. This CDR3 spans 14 amino acids. The CDR3 is CASSTGQGVTEAFF. CDR3 DNA sequence: TGTGCCAGCAGTACCGGACAGGGTGTCACTGAAGCTTTCTTT.

J is TRBJ2-7 and V is TRBV6-5, with 10 bases fitting TRBD2. CDR3 size: 15 residues. CDR1 MNHEY and CDR2 SVGAGI come from the germline V gene. V was clipped by 5 bases and J by 2 bases; unmatched bases: 6. CDR3 bases: TGTGCCAGCAGTCCCGCTAGCGGGAGTGCCTACGAGCAGTACTTC. Protein product: CASSPASGSAYEQYF.

V usage is TRBV6-5 and J usage is TRBJ2-7, with 10 bases fitting TRBD1. CDR3 length: 14 amino acids. Germline V CDR1 and CDR2: MNHEY, SVGAGI. V lost 5 bases and J lost 3; bases outside the gene matches: 4. This CDR3 reads CASSRGQGVYEQYF. CDR3 in DNA: TGTGCCAGCAGTCGCGGACAGGGGGTCTACGAGCAGTACTTC.

The chain has TRBV19 and TRBJ2-7, with D perhaps TRBD1 (5 bases). V dropped 4 bases and J dropped 4 bases, with 11 bases sitting between them. The CDR3 contains 13 residues. Germline CDR1 is LNHDA and CDR2 is SQIVND (reference sequence). CDR3 region: CASSKQAMYEQYF. For the CDR3, the DNA is TGTGCCAGTAGTAAACAGGCAATGTACGAGCAGTACTTC.

The chain recombines TRBV9 with TRBJ1-1; D gene uncertain. Per germline, CDR1 SGDLS and CDR2 YYNGEE. The CDR3 extends over 20 amino acids. V was pared by 1 base and J by 4 bases, with 29 bases between. As DNA, the CDR3 is TGTGCCAGCAGCGTATTCCCTCAATACTGCTACCGGGATCCCGGCACTGAAGCTTTCTTT. As protein: CASSVFPQYCYRDPGTEAFF.

The rearrangement joins TRBV29-1 to TRBJ2-3; TRBD2 aligns across 8 bases. J was trimmed by 2 bases and V by 1 base; bases with no gene match: 5. The CDR3 length is 15 residues. Germline CDR1 is SQVTM and CDR2 is ANQGSEA. CDR3 bases: TGCAGCGTTGAAGGCCAGCGGGAGACCACAGATACGCAGTATTTT. Encoded protein: CSVEGQRETTDTQYF.

This clone was found once. The chain joins TRBV7-9 to TRBJ2-3; 11 bases line up with TRBD1. Losses at the gene ends were 7 bases for V and 6 bases for J; bases not matched to a gene: 9. The CDR3 spans 15 residues. Germline V gives CDR1 SEHNR, CDR2 FQNEAQ (reference sequence). Here the CDR3 DNA reads TGTGCCAGCACGCGCGGGACAGGGGGAGAGGATACGCAGTATTTT. It codes for CASTRGTGGEDTQYF.